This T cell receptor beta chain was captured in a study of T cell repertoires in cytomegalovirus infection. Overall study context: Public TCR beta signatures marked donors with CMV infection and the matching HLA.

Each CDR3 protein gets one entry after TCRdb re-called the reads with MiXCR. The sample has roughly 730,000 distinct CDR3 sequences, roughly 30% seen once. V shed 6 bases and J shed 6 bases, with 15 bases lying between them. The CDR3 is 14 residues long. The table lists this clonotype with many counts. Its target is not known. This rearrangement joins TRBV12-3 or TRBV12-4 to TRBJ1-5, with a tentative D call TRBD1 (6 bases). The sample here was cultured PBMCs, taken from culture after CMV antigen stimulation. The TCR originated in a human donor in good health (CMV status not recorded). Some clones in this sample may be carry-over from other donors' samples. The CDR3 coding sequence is TGTGCCAGCAGAGCGGGGGGCGCAGGTCAGCCCCAGCATTTT. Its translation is CASRAGGAGQPQHF.